This T cell receptor (beta chain) was obtained from a study of T cells in tuberculosis. Across the whole study: Sequenced TCRs come from CD1B-GMM tetramer-binding T cells.

After thawing and overnight rest, PBMC were stained with GMM-loaded CD1B tetramer, viability dye and anti-CD3 for sorting. The CD1B tetramers carried C32 glucose monomycolate purified from Rhodococcus equi. PBMC for tetramer sorting were first depleted of CD14-expressing monocytes. TCR-alpha and TCR-beta chains were sequenced unpaired. TCRdb's table, derived via immunoSEQ multiplex PCR, lists solely in-frame clones and lacks some. Found here are around 60,000 clones, around 81% of them singletons; the top ten hold about 13%. Whole-study findings and limits: The stringent gate may have excluded weak CD1B-GMM tetramer binders.

Material: CD1b-GMM tetramer-negative cells sorted from PBMCs. This TCR derives from an adult woman with latent tuberculosis.

In DNA, the CDR3 is TGTGCCAGCTCCCCGGGGACAGGGGATACGCAGTATTTT. Its protein product is CASSPGTGDTQYF. This rearrangement joins TRBV18 to TRBJ2-3, with TRBD1 matching over 9 bases. Germline CDR1 KGHSH, CDR2 LQKENI. J gave up 6 bases and V 6 bases, and 4 bases lay outside the gene matches. The CDR3 contains 13 residues.